A single sample gave rise to the 4 T cell receptor beta chains below, sequenced in a study of blood T cells in healthy people across ages. A sample-barcoded 5' primer and a J-beta primer mix were used in a second PCR of about 7 to 12 cycles. TCRdb itself ran the 5' RACE reads through MiXCR, one entry per CDR3 protein. The table lists about 680,000 distinct CDR3 sequences, 49% of them singletons. The specimen was blood. These receptors all stem from a woman aged 55 to 70 in good health.

This chain links TRBV20-1 with TRBJ1-4; 7 bases align to TRBD1. There are 15 residues in the CDR3. In germline, CDR1 is DFQATT, CDR2 SNEGSKA (reference sequence). V shed 5 bases, J shed 3 bases, and the junction held 9 bases outside the gene matches. CDR3 coding DNA: TGCAGTGCTCCCACGCCTGACAGGGCTAATGAAAAACTGTTTTTT. It encodes CSAPTPDRANEKLFF.

This clonotype was observed a handful of times. This chain links TRBV20-1 with TRBJ2-7; no definite D call. The germline V and J ends were trimmed by 0 bases and 4 bases, with 16 bases remaining between them. The germline gives CDR1 DFQATT, CDR2 SNEGSKA (reference sequence). CDR3 length: 15 residues. CDR3 protein: CSARDLHQKPYEQYF. CDR3 DNA sequence: TGCAGTGCTAGAGATCTTCACCAGAAGCCTTACGAGCAGTACTTC.

This clonotype was observed a handful of times. V usage is TRBV12-3 or TRBV12-4 and J usage is TRBJ2-1; D not certain. V dropped 5 bases and J dropped 5 bases, with 10 bases sitting between them. There are 13 residues in the CDR3. In DNA, the CDR3 is TGTGCCAGCAGTCGGAACCTTGACAATGAGCAGTTCTTC. Its translation: CASSRNLDNEQFF.

This clonotype was observed a few times. The chain uses TRBV3-1 and TRBJ2-7; 7 bases map to TRBD2. The CDR3 runs to 13 residues. V trimming: 6 bases; J trimming: 5 bases; junction bases outside the gene matches: 7. Germline assignment: CDR1 LGHDT and CDR2 YNNKEL (reference sequence). The CDR3 sequence: CASRIGRANEQYF. The DNA for the CDR3 is TGTGCCAGCAGGATAGGGAGGGCCAACGAGCAGTACTTC.